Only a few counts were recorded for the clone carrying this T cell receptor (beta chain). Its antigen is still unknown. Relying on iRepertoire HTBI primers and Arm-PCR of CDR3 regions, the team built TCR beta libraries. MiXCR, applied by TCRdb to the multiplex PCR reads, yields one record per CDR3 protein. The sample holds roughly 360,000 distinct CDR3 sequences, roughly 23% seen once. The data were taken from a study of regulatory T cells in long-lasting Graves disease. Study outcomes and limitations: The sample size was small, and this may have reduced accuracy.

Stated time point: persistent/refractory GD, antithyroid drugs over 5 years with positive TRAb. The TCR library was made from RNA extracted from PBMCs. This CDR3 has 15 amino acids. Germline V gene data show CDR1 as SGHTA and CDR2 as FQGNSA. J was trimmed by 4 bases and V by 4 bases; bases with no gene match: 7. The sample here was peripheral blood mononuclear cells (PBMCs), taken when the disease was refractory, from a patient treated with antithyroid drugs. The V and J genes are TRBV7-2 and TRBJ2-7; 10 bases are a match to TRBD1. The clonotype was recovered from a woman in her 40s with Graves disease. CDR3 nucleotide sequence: TGTGCCAGCAGCTGGACCGGGACAGGGGCTTACGAGCAGTACTTC. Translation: CASSWTGTGAYEQYF.